Listed below are T cell receptor beta chains from one sample, sequenced in a study of tumor and adjacent non-tumor tissue in lung cancer. A single record per CDR3 protein comes from TCRdb applying MiXCR to the multiplex PCR reads. Among 60,000 or so distinct CDR3 sequences, about 61% were seen once, and the ten largest hold 25% to 35%. Sequencing was carried out using distant non-tumor lung tissue. The receptors shown here come from a man in his sixties or seventies with non-small cell lung cancer. CDR3s include the opening cysteine and the closing phenylalanine or tryptophan. A D gene is named only where the DNA matches it firmly. The size entry is marked missing in some rows and otherwise reads once, few, many or a size class.

>TRBJ1-5|.|many|TRBV20-1
CSARDLAGLQPQHF
TGCAGTGCTAGAGATCTCGCAGGACTACAGCCCCAGCATTTT
>TRBJ2-3|TRBD2|many|TRBV2
CASTGTSGGFLSTDTQYF
TGTGCCAGCACCGGGACTAGCGGGGGTTTTCTTAGCACAGATACGCAGTATTTT
>TRBJ2-7|TRBD1|many|TRBV10-3
CAISHTGAYEQYF
TGTGCCATCAGCCATACAGGGGCCTACGAGCAGTACTTC
>TRBJ2-7|TRBD2|few|TRBV30
CACSGLTYYEQYF
TGTGCCTGTTCGGGACTAACTTACTACGAGCAGTACTTC
>TRBJ1-3|.|many|TRBV7-8
CASSPRTSSGNTIYF
TGTGCCAGCAGCCCAAGGACAAGCTCTGGAAACACCATATATTTT
>TRBJ2-7|.|many|TRBV6-1
CASRDLRTGYEQYF
TGTGCCAGCAGGGATCTCAGAACAGGCTACGAGCAGTACTTC
>TRBJ2-1|TRBD2|many|TRBV6-2/TRBV6-3
CASSYSEGSGRAGYNEQFF
TGTGCCAGCAGTTACTCGGAAGGTAGCGGGAGGGCCGGCTACAATGAGCAGTTCTTC
>TRBJ2-3|TRBD2|.|TRBV11-2
CASSSLGTSGGTDTQYF
TGTGCCAGCAGCTCTCTCGGGACTAGCGGGGGCACAGATACGCAGTATTTT
>TRBJ2-2|.|.|TRBV20-1
CSARGTRNTGELSF
TGCAGTGCTAGAGGGACTCGGAACACCGGGGAGCTGTCCTTT
>TRBJ2-5|TRBD1|many|TRBV6-1
CASGWTGEETQYF
TGTGCCAGCGGATGGACAGGGGAAGAGACCCAGTACTTC
>TRBJ2-1|TRBD1|.|TRBV2
CASTDPGTGALYEQFF
TGTGCCAGCACCGACCCCGGGACAGGGGCATTGTATGAGCAGTTCTTC
>TRBJ2-1|TRBD2|.|TRBV6-4
CASSERLAGGDEQFF
TGTGCCAGCAGTGAAAGGCTAGCGGGAGGCGATGAGCAGTTCTTC
>TRBJ1-1|.|once|TRBV4-1
CASSDNRNANTEALF
TGCGCCAGCAGCGATAACAGGAATGCGAACACTGAAGCTCTTTTT